The source of this T cell receptor (beta chain) is a study of patients and donors after allogeneic stem cell transplantation. TCRdb used MiXCR to reprocess the RT-PCR reads, holding one entry per CDR3 protein. The sample yields under 170,000 distinct CDR3 sequences, about two fifths seen once. The CDR3 loop spans 14 amino acids. CDR1 is SGHRS and CDR2 is YFSETQ in the germline V gene. The V and J ends lost 7 bases and 5 bases respectively, with 15 bases between them. This clonotype was sampled from a human donor who was either an allogeneic HSCT recipient or a stem cell or donor lymphocyte infusion donor (not recorded which). It is not recorded whose cells these are; they may come from a transplant donor. The chain combines TRBV5-1 with TRBJ2-2; TRBD2 is a possible D gene (6 bases). The sample comprised blood, either unsorted or a sorted T cell fraction (not recorded which). The CDR3 nucleotides are TGCGCCAGCTCACGGACTAACAAAACCGGGGAGCTGTTTTTT. As protein: CASSRTNKTGELFF.